This paragraph covers one T cell receptor beta chain sequence. An end of the junction does not agree with germline; a read error may underlie this. The length of the CDR3 is 13 residues. The germline CDR1 and CDR2 sequences are MNHEY and SVGEGT. TCRdb re-called the PCR reads through MiXCR, storing one row per CDR3 protein. The sample contains some 590,000 distinct CDR3 sequences, about 25% of which appear only once. This entry comes from a study of molecular identifiers for immune sequencing clone quantification. Input material: naive CD8+ T cells from blood, with Jurkat cell RNA spiked in. Sample subset: FACS-sorted CD8+CD4-CCR7+CD45RA+ naive T cells. The receptor was derived from a human donor in good health. Some libraries in this study had Jurkat cell RNA spiked in. The rearrangement joins TRBV6-2 or TRBV6-3 to TRBJ2-2, with a possible D match to TRBD2 (5 bases). The DNA of the CDR3 is TGTGCCAGCAGTTACTCCCCCCCCGGGGAGCCGTTTTTT. This encodes CASSYSPPGEPFF.